This is a list of T cell receptor beta chains from one sample in a study of blood T cell repertoires in COVID-19. The data were produced by immunoSEQ multiplex PCR, yet TCRdb's version contains in-frame clones alone and is incomplete. The table has about 160,000 clones, more than 75% seen once. Sample: peripheral blood. The receptors here all came from a woman aged 70-85 years with COVID-19, enrolled during active disease. Both conserved end residues are part of each CDR3. Each record gives: D gene, V gene, clone size, J gene, CDR3 DNA, CDR3 protein. The D gene is left open where the match is weak. Clone size appears in some rows only: once, few, many, or a class for an expanded clone.

D gene: .
V gene: TRBV5-5
clone size: .
J gene: TRBJ2-3
CDR3 DNA: TGTGCCAGCAGCCAATCCCAGCGGTCCACAGATACGCAGTATTTT
CDR3 protein: CASSQSQRSTDTQYF

D gene: TRBD1
V gene: TRBV28
clone size: .
J gene: TRBJ2-7
CDR3 DNA: TGTGCCAGCAGTTCCGGGACAGGCCACTACGAGCAGTACTTC
CDR3 protein: CASSSGTGHYEQYF

D gene: .
V gene: TRBV11-2
clone size: .
J gene: TRBJ2-7
CDR3 DNA: TGTGCCAGCAGCGCCACAGGAGTCAGTTACGAGCAGTACTTC
CDR3 protein: CASSATGVSYEQYF

D gene: .
V gene: TRBV2
clone size: .
J gene: TRBJ2-2
CDR3 DNA: TGTGCCAGCAGGGCCCCACAGGGAAGTGTGGGCCCCGGGGAGCTGTTTTTT
CDR3 protein: CASRAPQGSVGPGELFF

D gene: TRBD2
V gene: TRBV28
clone size: once
J gene: TRBJ2-5
CDR3 DNA: TGTGCCAGCAGGCTAGCGGGGATTGATTTGGAGACCCAGTACTTC
CDR3 protein: CASRLAGIDLETQYF

D gene: .
V gene: TRBV5-1
clone size: .
J gene: TRBJ1-1
CDR3 DNA: TGCGCCAGCAGCTTGGTCCCAGAGGGCGGACCTGAAGCTTTCTTT
CDR3 protein: CASSLVPEGGPEAFF

D gene: .
V gene: TRBV4-2
clone size: .
J gene: TRBJ2-3
CDR3 DNA: TGTGCCAGCAGCCAAGAAGGCGGCAGGGGTACCACAGATACGCAGTATTTT
CDR3 protein: CASSQEGGRGTTDTQYF

D gene: .
V gene: TRBV27
clone size: .
J gene: TRBJ1-2
CDR3 DNA: TGTGCCAGCAGTCCCGCCGGGACACCCAACTATGGCTACACCTTC
CDR3 protein: CASSPAGTPNYGYTF

D gene: TRBD1
V gene: TRBV27
clone size: .
J gene: TRBJ1-6
CDR3 DNA: TGTGCCAGCAGCCGAGGGACAGGGCACTCACCCCTCCACTTT
CDR3 protein: CASSRGTGHSPLHF

D gene: .
V gene: TRBV7-9
clone size: .
J gene: TRBJ1-1
CDR3 DNA: TGTGCCAGCACACCGACAGGGAACACTGAAGCTTTCTTT
CDR3 protein: CASTPTGNTEAFF

D gene: .
V gene: TRBV13
clone size: once
J gene: TRBJ1-3
CDR3 DNA: TGTGCCAGCAGTAACAGCGGCGAAGTCCATGGAAACACCATATATTTT
CDR3 protein: CASSNSGEVHGNTIYF

D gene: .
V gene: TRBV7-3
clone size: .
J gene: TRBJ1-5
CDR3 DNA: TGTGCCAGCAGCATAGACAGTAATCAGCCCCAGCATTTT
CDR3 protein: CASSIDSNQPQHF

D gene: TRBD1
V gene: TRBV11-2
clone size: .
J gene: TRBJ2-5
CDR3 DNA: TGTGCCAGCAGCTTAGCGACAGGGAGAGAGACCCAGTACTTC
CDR3 protein: CASSLATGRETQYF

D gene: .
V gene: TRBV5-1
clone size: once
J gene: TRBJ1-1
CDR3 DNA: TGCGCCAGCAGCAACGACAGGTACACTGAAGCTTTCTTT
CDR3 protein: CASSNDRYTEAFF

D gene: TRBD1
V gene: TRBV19
clone size: .
J gene: TRBJ2-2
CDR3 DNA: TGTGCCAGTAGAATCAACAAGGACAGGCCGAACACCGGGGAGCTGTTTTTT
CDR3 protein: CASRINKDRPNTGELFF

D gene: TRBD1
V gene: TRBV15
clone size: .
J gene: TRBJ1-2
CDR3 DNA: TGTGCCACCAGCAAGAGAGCAGGGGGCGACTACTATGGCTACACCTTC
CDR3 protein: CATSKRAGGDYYGYTF

D gene: .
V gene: TRBV15
clone size: .
J gene: TRBJ2-7
CDR3 DNA: TGTGCCACCAGCAGAGATCGGCCAGGGTTGGCTGACGAGCAGTACTTC
CDR3 protein: CATSRDRPGLADEQYF

D gene: .
V gene: TRBV7-9
clone size: .
J gene: TRBJ1-6
CDR3 DNA: TGTGCCAGCACCCGATTGGGGGGGAATTCACCCCTCCACTTT
CDR3 protein: CASTRLGGNSPLHF

D gene: .
V gene: TRBV28
clone size: .
J gene: TRBJ1-1
CDR3 DNA: TGTGCCAGCAGTTTCCTCCGACTTAACACTGAAGCTTTCTTT
CDR3 protein: CASSFLRLNTEAFF

D gene: TRBD2
V gene: TRBV5-1
clone size: .
J gene: TRBJ2-3
CDR3 DNA: TGCGCCAGCAGCTTGGGACTAGCGACAGATACGCAGTATTTT
CDR3 protein: CASSLGLATDTQYF

D gene: TRBD1
V gene: TRBV18
clone size: .
J gene: TRBJ1-4
CDR3 DNA: TGTGCCAGCTCACTTCGGGACAGCTCTAATGAAAAACTGTTTTTT
CDR3 protein: CASSLRDSSNEKLFF

D gene: .
V gene: TRBV7-9
clone size: .
J gene: TRBJ1-3
CDR3 DNA: TGTGCCAGCAGCTTTACCGGGACTTCGAACACCATATATTTT
CDR3 protein: CASSFTGTSNTIYF

D gene: TRBD1
V gene: TRBV6-6
clone size: .
J gene: TRBJ1-2
CDR3 DNA: TGTGCCAGCAGGACCTCCGGGACAGGGGATTATGGCTACACCTTC
CDR3 protein: CASRTSGTGDYGYTF

D gene: .
V gene: TRBV7-7
clone size: few
J gene: TRBJ1-2
CDR3 DNA: TGTGCCGTCGGGGAGTTTGGCTACACCTTC
CDR3 protein: CAVGEFGYTF

D gene: .
V gene: TRBV3-1/TRBV3-2
clone size: .
J gene: TRBJ1-1
CDR3 DNA: TGTGCCAGCAGCCCCCCATCGGGGGGTTCGGCTTTCTTT
CDR3 protein: CASSPPSGGSAFF

D gene: TRBD1
V gene: TRBV7-8
clone size: .
J gene: TRBJ1-5
CDR3 DNA: TGTGCCAGCAGCTCAAGGGGACAGAACAATCAGCCCCAGCATTTT
CDR3 protein: CASSSRGQNNQPQHF

D gene: .
V gene: TRBV5-1
clone size: .
J gene: TRBJ1-4
CDR3 DNA: TGCGCCAGCAGCTTGGGCGCACAGGTAGTCGGAGAAAAACTGTTTTTT
CDR3 protein: CASSLGAQVVGEKLFF

D gene: .
V gene: TRBV5-1
clone size: .
J gene: TRBJ2-1
CDR3 DNA: TGCGCCAGCAGCTCCGGGAAGGGTTCGTACAATGAGCAGTTCTTC
CDR3 protein: CASSSGKGSYNEQFF

D gene: TRBD2
V gene: TRBV28
clone size: .
J gene: TRBJ2-7
CDR3 DNA: TGTGCCAGCAGCCCCCCACCCGGAGCGGGGGTTTACGAGCAGTACTTC
CDR3 protein: CASSPPPGAGVYEQYF

D gene: TRBD1
V gene: TRBV6-5
clone size: .
J gene: TRBJ1-5
CDR3 DNA: TGTGCCAGCAGAGACAGGGAATGGCAGCCCCAGCATTTT
CDR3 protein: CASRDREWQPQHF

D gene: TRBD1
V gene: TRBV6-1
clone size: .
J gene: TRBJ1-5
CDR3 DNA: TGTGCCAGCAGTGAAACCCCGGACAGGGATCAGCCCCAGCATTTT
CDR3 protein: CASSETPDRDQPQHF

D gene: TRBD1
V gene: TRBV6-1
clone size: once
J gene: TRBJ2-1
CDR3 DNA: TGTGCCAGCAGTGAAGCGCAGGGGGTTTACAATGAGCAGTTCTTC
CDR3 protein: CASSEAQGVYNEQFF

D gene: .
V gene: TRBV19
clone size: once
J gene: TRBJ1-6
CDR3 DNA: TGTGCCAGTAGTGACCAGGGTGGCTCACCCCTCCACTTT
CDR3 protein: CASSDQGGSPLHF

D gene: .
V gene: TRBV2
clone size: once
J gene: TRBJ2-2
CDR3 DNA: TGTGCCAGCAGTGTTCCGGGGATCACCGGGGAGCTGTTTTTT
CDR3 protein: CASSVPGITGELFF

D gene: TRBD1
V gene: TRBV6-2/TRBV6-3
clone size: .
J gene: TRBJ1-1
CDR3 DNA: TGTGCCAGCAGTGACAGGGGGAACACTGAAGCTTTCTTT
CDR3 protein: CASSDRGNTEAFF

D gene: .
V gene: TRBV12-3/TRBV12-4
clone size: .
J gene: TRBJ1-1
CDR3 DNA: TGTGCCAGCAGTTTTGGGCAGGAAGCTTTCTTT
CDR3 protein: CASSFGQEAFF

D gene: .
V gene: TRBV18
clone size: .
J gene: TRBJ2-7
CDR3 DNA: TGTGCCAGCTCACCAACACTCGGGGGCGGGGGAGAATCCTACGAGCAGTACTTC
CDR3 protein: CASSPTLGGGGESYEQYF

D gene: .
V gene: TRBV6-5
clone size: .
J gene: TRBJ1-1
CDR3 DNA: TGTGCCAGCAGTTCCCCCGCGGGAGCCACTGAAGCTTTCTTT
CDR3 protein: CASSSPAGATEAFF

D gene: TRBD2
V gene: TRBV9
clone size: .
J gene: TRBJ2-7
CDR3 DNA: TGTGCCAGCAGCGTTTCTAGCGGCGATACCTACGAGCAGTACTTC
CDR3 protein: CASSVSSGDTYEQYF

D gene: .
V gene: TRBV5-1
clone size: .
J gene: TRBJ2-2
CDR3 DNA: TGCGCCAGCAGTTCCGGGACTCAATACACCGGGGAGCTGTTTTTT
CDR3 protein: CASSSGTQYTGELFF

D gene: .
V gene: TRBV18
clone size: .
J gene: TRBJ1-1
CDR3 DNA: TGTGCCAGCTCACCTTCGGAGAGACCGAACACTGAAGCTTTCTTT
CDR3 protein: CASSPSERPNTEAFF

D gene: TRBD1
V gene: TRBV6-5
clone size: .
J gene: TRBJ1-2
CDR3 DNA: TGTGCCAGCAGGGGACAGGGGGCCCCTAACTATGGCTACACCTTC
CDR3 protein: CASRGQGAPNYGYTF

D gene: .
V gene: TRBV19
clone size: .
J gene: TRBJ1-5
CDR3 DNA: TGTGCCAGTGGGGCCAGCAATCAGCCCCAGCATTTT
CDR3 protein: CASGASNQPQHF

D gene: TRBD1
V gene: TRBV2
clone size: .
J gene: TRBJ2-7
CDR3 DNA: TGTGCCAGCTCCAGAAACGACAGGGGCGAGCAGTACTTC
CDR3 protein: CASSRNDRGEQYF

D gene: TRBD1
V gene: TRBV2
clone size: .
J gene: TRBJ1-1
CDR3 DNA: TGTGCCAGCAGTGAAACGATGGACAGGGTCATGAACACTGAAGCTTTCTTT
CDR3 protein: CASSETMDRVMNTEAFF

D gene: TRBD2
V gene: TRBV3-1/TRBV3-2
clone size: .
J gene: TRBJ2-4
CDR3 DNA: TGTGCCAGCAGCCTCAGGGGAGCGGGGGGCCCCGAAAACATTCAGTACTTC
CDR3 protein: CASSLRGAGGPENIQYF

D gene: TRBD1
V gene: TRBV11-2
clone size: .
J gene: TRBJ2-7
CDR3 DNA: TGTGCCAGCAGCTACCCCCCGGGACAGCCCTACGAGCAGTACTTC
CDR3 protein: CASSYPPGQPYEQYF